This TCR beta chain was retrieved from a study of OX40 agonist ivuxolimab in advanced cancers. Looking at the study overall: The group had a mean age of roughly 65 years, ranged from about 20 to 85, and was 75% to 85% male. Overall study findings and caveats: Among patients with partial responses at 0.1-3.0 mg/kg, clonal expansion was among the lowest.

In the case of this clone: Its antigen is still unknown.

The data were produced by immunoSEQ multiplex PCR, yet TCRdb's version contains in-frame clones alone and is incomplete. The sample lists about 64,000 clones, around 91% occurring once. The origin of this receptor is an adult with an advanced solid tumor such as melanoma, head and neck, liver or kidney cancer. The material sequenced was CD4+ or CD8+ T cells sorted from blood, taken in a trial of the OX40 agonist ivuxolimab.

The CDR3 DNA follows: TGTGCCAGCACAATTATCCACACTTTGCTTGACAAGTACTTC. It codes for CASTIIHTLLDKYF. This chain joins TRBV6-4 and TRBJ2-7; D is unresolved. Trimming cost V 7 bases and J 11 bases, with 24 bases left between them. Germline CDR1 reads MRHNA; CDR2 reads SNTAGT. There are 14 residues in the CDR3.